Presented here are 26 T cell receptor beta chains from one specimen sequenced in a study of T cells in Graves' hyperthyroidism and ophthalmopathy. Template material for amplifying TCR beta CDR3 regions consisted of RNA transcripts. A set of HTBI primers served as the primers for a first-round RT-PCR of the TCR CDR3. TCRdb processed the multiplex PCR reads anew with MiXCR; each CDR3 protein has one entry. Of around 400,000 distinct CDR3 sequences detected, 15% to 18% appear once; the ten largest clones hold around a quarter. Material for sequencing was blood. These receptors came from a woman younger than 35 with Graves' hyperthyroidism that later progressed to Graves' ophthalmopathy.

In its sample, this clonotype was seen many times. The chain is built from TRBV28 and TRBJ2-7; TRBD2 matches at 7 bases. With V trimmed by 3 bases and J by 3 bases, 11 bases remained unmatched. There are 16 residues in the CDR3. From germline, CDR1 is MDHEN and CDR2 SYDVKM. CDR3 loop: CASSLGDRDYLYEQYF. The CDR3 nucleotides are TGTGCCAGCAGTTTGGGGGATCGGGACTACCTCTACGAGCAGTACTTC.

This clonotype was counted ten times or more. This may be a read error: a much more frequent sequence differs by one nucleotide. The rearrangement joins TRBV5-1 to TRBJ2-5; D gene ambiguous. The CDR3 loop spans 11 amino acids. The germline V gene encodes CDR1 SGHRS and CDR2 YFSETQ. The CDR3 spells CASSYQETQYF. The CDR3 nucleotides read TGTGCCAGCAGCTACCAAGAGACCCAGTACTTC.

This clonotype was seen at least ten times. The chain links TRBV28 to TRBJ2-5; 14 nucleotides agree with TRBD2. CDR3 length: 17 amino acids. Germline trimming cut 4 bases from V and 1 base from J; bases unmatched to any gene: 5. The germline gives CDR1 MDHEN, CDR2 SYDVKM. In nucleotides, the CDR3 is TGTGCCAGCAGTTCCGGGACTAGCGGGAGAAGCCAAGAGACCCAGTACTTC. Translating it yields CASSSGTSGRSQETQYF.

This clonotype has at least ten counts. The chain employs TRBV2 and TRBJ2-1; 10 bases align to TRBD2. V lost 8 bases to trimming and J lost 5 bases; unmatched junction nucleotides: 6. This CDR3 spans 14 amino acids. CDR1 and CDR2 (germline): SNHLY, FYNNEI. CDR3 sequence: CASDRLAGNNEQFF. The CDR3 coding sequence is TGTGCCAGCGACCGACTAGCGGGTAACAATGAGCAGTTCTTC.

This clonotype has only a few counts. This chain links TRBV27 with TRBJ2-7; TRBD2 is a possible D gene (6 bases). Trimming cost V 2 bases and J 2 bases, with 19 bases left between them. Germline V lookup: CDR1 MNHEY, CDR2 SMNVEV (reference sequence). This CDR3 region has 17 residues. The CDR3 loop is CASSLSSGREVTYEQYF. CDR3 nucleotide sequence: TGTGCCAGCAGTTTAAGTTCGGGTAGGGAGGTAACCTACGAGCAGTACTTC.

This clonotype was seen ten or more times. CDR3 nucleotides: TGCAGTGCTAGAGATGAGCGGGGTTGGGACACTGAAGCTTTCTTT. This translates into CSARDERGWDTEAFF. The chain employs TRBV20-1 and TRBJ1-1, with no clear D. V was trimmed by 0 bases and J by 3 bases, leaving 14 bases between them. The CDR3 loop spans 15 amino acids. Germline V gene lookup returns CDR1 DFQATT and CDR2 SNEGSKA (reference sequence).

There are many counts of this clonotype. The chain couples TRBV12-3 or TRBV12-4 to TRBJ2-1, with 12 bases that match TRBD2. CDR3 size: 18 residues. V dropped 7 bases and J dropped 8; count of bases not matched to a gene: 18. The CDR3: CASKSPTSGRTYGDEQFF. The CDR3, as DNA: TGTGCCAGCAAAAGTCCTACTAGCGGGAGGACCTACGGGGATGAGCAGTTCTTC.

This clonotype occurred many times. The chain uses TRBV3-1 and TRBJ2-1; tentative D call: TRBD1 (6 bases). V lost 4 bases to trimming and J lost 6 bases, with 13 bases between them. CDR1 and CDR2 (germline): LGHDT, YNNKEL (reference sequence). There are 14 residues in the CDR3. CDR3 nucleotides: TGTGCCAGCAGCCCTCGGACAGTACGCAATGAGCAGTTCTTC. As protein: CASSPRTVRNEQFF.

This clonotype has a count of ten or more. The chain uses TRBV11-2 and TRBJ2-2, with D maybe TRBD2 (6 bases). The CDR3 length is 16 residues. V was pared by 5 bases and J by 2 bases, with 15 bases between. Germline V CDR1 and CDR2: SGHAT, FQNNGV. The CDR3 DNA is TGTGCCAGCAGCCGGGACGCGGGGACCAACACCGGGGAGCTGTTTTTT. Translated, it gives CASSRDAGTNTGELFF.

In its sample, this clonotype was seen once. This may stem from a read error, because a much larger clone lies one nucleotide away. The genes are TRBV7-2 and TRBJ2-1, with D possibly being TRBD2 (6 bases). This CDR3 has 15 residues. V lost 4 bases to trimming and J lost 6 bases, with 16 bases between them. Germline V gene sequence: CDR1 SGHTA, CDR2 FQGNSA. CDR3 DNA sequence: TGTACCAGCAGCTGGCGGGGCAAGCTCATCAATGAGCAGTTCTTC. Amino acid sequence: CTSSWRGKLINEQFF.

This clonotype was seen at least ten times. This chain uses TRBV6-1 with TRBJ2-7, with 12 bases identical to TRBD2. Germline V CDR1 and CDR2: MNHNS, SASEGT. V trimming: 6 bases; J trimming: 5 bases; junction bases outside the gene matches: 5. This CDR3 is built from 14 residues. The CDR3 nucleotides read TGTGCCAGCAGAGGACTAGCGGGATCCGACGAGCAGTACTTC. Encoded protein: CASRGLAGSDEQYF.

There are many counts of this clonotype. CDR3 coding DNA: TGTGCCAGCAAGTTACGGTCGGGATCCCATGGCTACACCTTC. Amino acid sequence: CASKLRSGSHGYTF. The V gene is TRBV6-5, the J gene TRBJ1-2, with D unclear. The V gene lost 7 bases and the J gene lost 6 bases, with 18 bases spanning the gap. The CDR3 extends over 14 amino acids. Germline CDR1 is MNHEY and CDR2 is SVGAGI.

This chain uses TRBV29-1 with TRBJ2-2, with D tentatively TRBD2 (5 bases). Germline V lookup: CDR1 SQVTM, CDR2 ANQGSEA. V was cut by 8 bases and J by 5 bases, with 12 bases left in between. The CDR3 length is 12 residues. CDR3 nucleotide sequence: TGCAGCTTCGCGGAGGTAACCGGGGAGCTGTTTTTT. Its translation: CSFAEVTGELFF.

This clonotype has more than one count but fewer than ten. This sequence joins TRBV10-2 and TRBJ2-1; D gene ambiguous. The germline V and J ends were trimmed by 6 bases and 10 bases, with 13 bases remaining between them. CDR1 and CDR2 from the germline V gene are WSHSY and SAAADI. The CDR3 is made up of 12 amino acids. CDR3 in amino acids: CASSDLYTEQFF. The CDR3 region has the DNA TGCGCCAGCAGCGACCTCTACACCGAGCAGTTCTTC.

This clonotype has just a few counts. The CDR3 coding sequence is TGTGCCATCCCCTCCTTCTCGGCCGGGGAGCTGTTTTTT. Protein: CAIPSFSAGELFF. This chain uses TRBV10-3 with TRBJ2-2; D not resolved. V was shortened by 8 bases and J by 6 bases, with 13 bases between the two germline ends. Germline V gene data show CDR1 as ENHRY and CDR2 as SYGVKD. The CDR3 is 13 residues long.

Concerning this clonotype itself: One base away lies a much larger clone, so this may be a sequencing read error. The chain employs TRBV27 and TRBJ1-1; D gene ambiguous. CDR3 length: 13 residues. Germline CDR1 reads MNHEY; CDR2 reads SMNVEV (reference sequence). The CDR3 bases are TGTGCCAGCGGTTTTTCAGAGAACACTGAAGCTTTCTTT. Its translation: CASGFSENTEAFF.

This clonotype was detected ten times or more. The genes are TRBV6-1 and TRBJ2-4; tentatively, D is TRBD2 (7 bases). Germline values: CDR1 MNHNS, CDR2 SASEGT. V was trimmed by 5 bases and J by 7 bases, leaving 33 bases between them. The CDR3 extends over 20 amino acids. The CDR3 sequence: CASSKFPGALIGRPRNIQYF. The DNA of the CDR3 is TGTGCCAGCAGTAAATTTCCAGGGGCCCTCATCGGGAGGCCGCGGAACATTCAGTACTTC.

This clonotype came up a few times. Just one base apart from a much larger clone, this may be a read error. V gene TRBV30 combines with J gene TRBJ1-6, with D possibly being TRBD1 (5 bases). The CDR3 has 13 amino acids. From germline, CDR1 is GTSNPN and CDR2 SVGIG (reference sequence). The CDR3 nucleotides read TGTGCCTGGACCAACAGGAACCTCTCACCCCACCACTTT. It codes for CAWTNRNLSPHHF.

This clonotype was picked up a small number of times. The chain carries TRBV19 and TRBJ2-5, with a weak D call TRBD1 (6 bases). Trimming took off 6 bases at V and 4 bases at J, with 21 bases between the two ends. This CDR3 has 16 amino acids. CDR1 is LNHDA and CDR2 is SQIVND in the germline V gene (reference sequence). This CDR3 reads CASSPYLSGGPETQYF. The CDR3, as DNA: TGTGCCAGTAGCCCCTATTTATCTGGGGGCCCAGAGACCCAGTACTTC.

This clonotype was seen more than once but under ten times. The chain links TRBV20-1 to TRBJ1-4; D ambiguous. The V end lost 6 bases, the J end lost 3 bases, and 17 bases lay between the germline ends. The length of the CDR3 is 15 residues. Germline V gene data show CDR1 as DFQATT and CDR2 as SNEGSKA (reference sequence). CDR3 DNA sequence: TGCAGTGCGCATACCGTGGGGTCGGCTAATGAAAAACTGTTTTTT. Its protein product is CSAHTVGSANEKLFF.

This clonotype showed up many times. V usage is TRBV29-1 and J usage is TRBJ2-3; D gene ambiguous. Looked up from germline, CDR1 is SQVTM and CDR2 is ANQGSEA. The CDR3 contains 13 residues. V was shortened by 7 bases and J by 2 bases, with 13 bases between the two germline ends. CDR3 in DNA: TGCAGCGCCACAGTACAGATCACAGATACGCAGTATTTT. Its translation: CSATVQITDTQYF.

This clonotype came up many times. The chain carries TRBV7-9 and TRBJ1-2, with D tentatively TRBD1 (5 bases). CDR1 is SEHNR, CDR2 FQNEAQ, per germline (reference sequence). V was cut by 6 bases and J by 0 bases, with 14 bases left in between. The CDR3 runs to 15 residues. This CDR3 is CASSQDAGSNYGYTF. In DNA, the CDR3 is TGTGCCAGCAGTCAGGATGCAGGGTCTAACTATGGCTACACCTTC.

This clonotype was counted many times. V is TRBV7-8 and J is TRBJ2-7, with D perhaps matching TRBD1 (6 bases). Germline V lookup: CDR1 SGHVS, CDR2 FQNEAQ. The V end lost 4 bases, the J end lost 3 bases, and 22 bases lay between the germline ends. The CDR3 extends over 17 amino acids. The CDR3 loop is CASSSASGGGGFYEQYF. DNA of the CDR3: TGTGCCAGCAGCTCCGCCAGTGGTGGGGGCGGATTCTACGAGCAGTACTTC.

This clonotype was detected ten times or more. V is TRBV6-4 and J is TRBJ1-2; D ambiguous. The germline V and J ends were trimmed by 3 bases and 2 bases, with 16 bases remaining between them. The CDR3 runs to 16 residues. CDR1 MRHNA and CDR2 SNTAGT come from the germline V gene. The chain's CDR3 is CASSDGRVGGNYGYTF. The CDR3, as DNA: TGTGCCAGCAGTGATGGGCGGGTCGGAGGGAACTATGGCTACACCTTC.

The chain recombines TRBV6-5 with TRBJ2-1; weak D call: TRBD1 (5 bases). The CDR3 spans 15 residues. The germline V and J ends were trimmed by 2 bases and 4 bases, with 12 bases remaining between them. Germline CDR1 MNHEY, CDR2 SVGAGI. The CDR3 sequence: CASSYADSFYNEQFF. The DNA of the CDR3 is TGTGCCAGCAGTTACGCCGACAGCTTTTACAATGAGCAGTTCTTC.

This clonotype was picked up many times. This sequence joins TRBV6-1 and TRBJ2-7, with D possibly called TRBD1 or TRBD2 (5 bases each). The V gene's germline CDR1 is MNHNS and CDR2 SASEGT. CDR3 length: 14 amino acids. V shed 6 bases and J shed 4 bases, with 16 bases lying between them. The CDR3 DNA reads as TGTGCCAGCAGAAAAAGGGACGGTCGTTACGAGCAGTACTTC. This encodes CASRKRDGRYEQYF.